This T cell receptor beta chain was found in a study of PD-1 blockade in classical Hodgkin lymphoma. Study in general: The study gave patients nivolumab 3 mg/kg intravenously every 2 weeks.

Clones were read by immunoSEQ multiplex PCR, and TCRdb kept only the in-frame ones, dropping some. Among approximately 20,000 clones listed, 70% to 75% were seen once. There are 15 residues in the CDR3. Losses at the gene ends were 3 bases for V and 4 bases for J; bases not matched to a gene: 6. The germline V gene encodes CDR1 MNHEY and CDR2 SMNVEV (reference sequence). Study observations and caveats: A significant rise in TCR diversity was seen by C4D1 for CD4+ cells but not for CD8+ cells. It was among complete responders that baseline diversity resembled that of newly diagnosed patients. Newly diagnosed patients reportedly trailed healthy donors in baseline TCR diversity.

Note on this clone: Its target is not known.

The time point was: cycle 4 day 1 (C4D1), after less than seven weeks of nivolumab. There was relapse after autologous stem cell transplantation in every patient, and there was variation in brentuximab vedotin exposure. This specimen was peripheral blood mononuclear cells (PBMCs), taken before the fourth cycle of nivolumab. This TCR was sampled from a human donor with classical Hodgkin lymphoma. The genes are TRBV27 and TRBJ2-5; 9 nucleotides line up with TRBD1. CDR3 loop: CASSLLQGAGETQYF. CDR3 nucleotides: TGTGCCAGCAGTTTGCTACAGGGGGCCGGAGAGACCCAGTACTTC.